This T cell receptor (beta chain) is drawn from a study of T cell responses to AZD1222 COVID-19 vaccine. Of note for this clone: The antigen remains unidentified.

Study-wide results and caveats: Most donors were white British and more were female, and clonal diversity was possibly underestimated. Spike-specific TCR repertoires showed rising breadth and depth after two AZD1222 doses. Mapped onto spike, vaccine-associated CD4 TCRs spanned it and were dominant at 160-218 and 743-854. Of spike-specific TCRs, nearly half reportedly target regions left unmutated in variants.

The table came from immunoSEQ multiplex PCR; TCRdb's copy has only in-frame clones and leaves some out. The repertoire holds roughly 130,000 clones, with about 91% as singletons. Germline V CDR1 and CDR2: KGHSH, LQKENI. The CDR3 consists of 15 residues. V dropped 3 bases and J dropped 3 bases, with 14 bases sitting between them. The chain employs TRBV18 and TRBJ1-1; unclear D gene. The sequenced sample was peripheral blood, obtained on day 0 of AZD1222 vaccination. The origin of this receptor is an adult in good health. The chain's CDR3 is CASSPGRYVDTEAFF. CDR3 nucleotides: TGTGCCAGCTCACCGGGCAGGTACGTTGACACTGAAGCTTTCTTT.